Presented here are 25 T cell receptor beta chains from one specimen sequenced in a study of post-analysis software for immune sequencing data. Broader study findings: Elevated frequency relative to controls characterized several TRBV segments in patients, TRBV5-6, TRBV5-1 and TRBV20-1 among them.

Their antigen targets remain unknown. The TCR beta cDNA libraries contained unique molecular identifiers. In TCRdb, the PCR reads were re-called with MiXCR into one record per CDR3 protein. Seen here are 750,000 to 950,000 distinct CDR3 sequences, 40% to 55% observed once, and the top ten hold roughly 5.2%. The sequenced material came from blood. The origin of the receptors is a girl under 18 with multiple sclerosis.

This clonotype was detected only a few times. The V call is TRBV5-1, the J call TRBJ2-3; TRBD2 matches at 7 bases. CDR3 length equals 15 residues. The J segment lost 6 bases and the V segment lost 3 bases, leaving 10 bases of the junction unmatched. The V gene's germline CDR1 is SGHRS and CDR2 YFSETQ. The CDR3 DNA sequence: TGCGCCAGCAGCTCGGGGACTACGACAAAGGATACGCAGTATTTT. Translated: CASSSGTTTKDTQYF.

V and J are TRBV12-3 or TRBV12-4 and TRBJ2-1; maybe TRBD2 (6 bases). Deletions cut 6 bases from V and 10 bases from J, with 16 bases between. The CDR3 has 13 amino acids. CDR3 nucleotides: TGTGCCAGCAGCTTTGAGGGGACTCAAGAGCAGTTCTTC. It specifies CASSFEGTQEQFF.

This chain's CDR3 is CASTGVGHGAFF. The CDR3 DNA follows: TGTGCCAGCACCGGGGTTGGACATGGGGCTTTCTTT. The V call is TRBV11-3, the J call TRBJ1-1; D is perhaps TRBD1 (5 bases). V gave up 7 bases and J gave up 11 bases, with 17 bases separating them. Germline assignment: CDR1 SGHNT and CDR2 YENEEA. The length of the CDR3 is 12 residues.

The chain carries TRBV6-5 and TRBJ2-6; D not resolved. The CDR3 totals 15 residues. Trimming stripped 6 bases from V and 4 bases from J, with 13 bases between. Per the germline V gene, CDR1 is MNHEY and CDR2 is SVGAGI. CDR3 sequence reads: CASSRAVRGANVLTF. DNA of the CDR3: TGTGCCAGCAGCCGGGCTGTGAGAGGGGCCAACGTCCTGACTTTC.

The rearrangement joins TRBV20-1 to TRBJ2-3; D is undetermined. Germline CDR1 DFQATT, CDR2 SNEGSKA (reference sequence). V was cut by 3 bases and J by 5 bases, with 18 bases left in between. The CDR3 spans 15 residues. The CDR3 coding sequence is TGCAGTGCTAGTGGGATACGATACCCCGTAGATACGCAGTATTTT. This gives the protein CSASGIRYPVDTQYF.

The CDR3 coding sequence is TGTGCCTGGAGTCCCAGAGCTTACGAGCAGTACTTC. Its protein product is CAWSPRAYEQYF. The J gene is TRBJ2-4, the V gene TRBV30; D remains ambiguous. The DNA end lines up better with TRBJ2-7; the J call may be wrong. This CDR3 has 12 residues. The germline CDR1 and CDR2 sequences are GTSNPN and SVGIG (reference sequence).

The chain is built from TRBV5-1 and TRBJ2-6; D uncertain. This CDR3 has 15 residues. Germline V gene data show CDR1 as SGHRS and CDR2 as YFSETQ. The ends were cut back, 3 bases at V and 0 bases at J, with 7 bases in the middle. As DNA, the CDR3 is TGCGCCAGCAGCTCGGCACACTCTGGGGCCAACGTCCTGACTTTC. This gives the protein CASSSAHSGANVLTF.

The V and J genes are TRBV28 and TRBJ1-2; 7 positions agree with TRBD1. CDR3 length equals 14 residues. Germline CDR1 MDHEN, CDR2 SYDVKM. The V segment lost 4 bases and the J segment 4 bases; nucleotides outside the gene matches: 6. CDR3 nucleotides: TGTGCCAGCAGTTCGACAGGGTGGAGCTATGGCTACACCTTC. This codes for CASSSTGWSYGYTF.

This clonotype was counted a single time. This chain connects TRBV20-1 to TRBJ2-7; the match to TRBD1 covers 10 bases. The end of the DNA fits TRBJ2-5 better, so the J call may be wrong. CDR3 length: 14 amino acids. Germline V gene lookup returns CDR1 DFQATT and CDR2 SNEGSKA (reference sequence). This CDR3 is CSAVRQGAVETQYF. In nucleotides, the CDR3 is TGCAGTGCTGTCAGACAGGGGGCTGTTGAGACCCAGTACTTC.

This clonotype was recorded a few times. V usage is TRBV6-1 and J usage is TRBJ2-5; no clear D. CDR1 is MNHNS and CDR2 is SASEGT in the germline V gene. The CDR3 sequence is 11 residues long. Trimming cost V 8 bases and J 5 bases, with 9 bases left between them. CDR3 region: CASEVGETQYF. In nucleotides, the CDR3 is TGTGCCAGCGAGGTCGGGGAGACCCAGTACTTC.

Here the CDR3 reads CASISAGTNYGYTF. Written as DNA, the CDR3 is TGTGCCAGCATCTCGGCAGGCACTAACTATGGCTACACCTTC. The chain recombines TRBV28 with TRBJ1-2; D not certain. Trimming took off 7 bases at V and 0 bases at J, with 12 bases between the two ends. CDR3 length: 14 residues. Germline V gives CDR1 MDHEN, CDR2 SYDVKM.

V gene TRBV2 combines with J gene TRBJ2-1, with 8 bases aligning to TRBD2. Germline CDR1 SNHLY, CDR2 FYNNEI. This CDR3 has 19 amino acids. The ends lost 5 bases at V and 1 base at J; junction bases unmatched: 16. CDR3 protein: CASSFTIQPSGPSYNEQFF. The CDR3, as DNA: TGTGCCAGCAGTTTCACAATCCAACCTAGCGGGCCTTCCTACAATGAGCAGTTCTTC.

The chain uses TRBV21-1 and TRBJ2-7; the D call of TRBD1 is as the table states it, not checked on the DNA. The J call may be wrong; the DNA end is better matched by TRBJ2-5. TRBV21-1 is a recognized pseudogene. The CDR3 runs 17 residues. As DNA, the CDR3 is TGTGCCAGCAGCAACTATACCGGGACAGGGGTCAGGGAGACCCAGTACTTC. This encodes CASSNYTGTGVRETQYF.

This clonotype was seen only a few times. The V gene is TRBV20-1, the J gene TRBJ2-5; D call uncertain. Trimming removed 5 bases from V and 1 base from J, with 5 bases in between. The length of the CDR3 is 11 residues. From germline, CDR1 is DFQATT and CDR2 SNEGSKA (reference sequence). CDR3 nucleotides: TGCAGTGCTCTCGTCCAAGAGACCCAGTACTTC. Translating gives CSALVQETQYF.

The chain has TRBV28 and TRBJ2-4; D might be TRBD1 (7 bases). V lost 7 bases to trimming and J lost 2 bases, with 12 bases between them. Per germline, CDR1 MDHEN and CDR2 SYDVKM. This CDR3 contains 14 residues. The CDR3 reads CASTPGGSKNIQYF. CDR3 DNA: TGTGCCAGCACCCCAGGGGGGTCCAAAAACATTCAGTACTTC.

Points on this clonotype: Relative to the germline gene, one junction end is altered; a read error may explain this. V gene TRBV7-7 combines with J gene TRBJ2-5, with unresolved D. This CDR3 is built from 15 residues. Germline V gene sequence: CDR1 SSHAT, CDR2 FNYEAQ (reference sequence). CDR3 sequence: CASSPWALSQETQYF. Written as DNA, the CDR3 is TGTGCTAGCAGCCCTTGGGCCCTGTCCCAAGAGACCCAGTACTTC.

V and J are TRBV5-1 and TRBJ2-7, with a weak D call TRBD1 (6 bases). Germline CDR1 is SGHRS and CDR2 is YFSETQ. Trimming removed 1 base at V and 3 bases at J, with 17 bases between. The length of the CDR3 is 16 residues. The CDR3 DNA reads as TGCGCCAGCAGCTTGAGGGGCGGGCTGGACAGCTACGAGCAGTACTTC. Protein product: CASSLRGGLDSYEQYF. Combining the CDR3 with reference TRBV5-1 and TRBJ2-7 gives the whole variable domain KAGVTQTPRYLIKTRGQQVTLSCSPISGHRSVSWYQQTPGQGLQFLFEYFSETQRNKGNFPGRFSGRQFSNSRSEMNVSTLELGDSALYLCASSLRGGLDSYEQYFGPGTRLTVT.

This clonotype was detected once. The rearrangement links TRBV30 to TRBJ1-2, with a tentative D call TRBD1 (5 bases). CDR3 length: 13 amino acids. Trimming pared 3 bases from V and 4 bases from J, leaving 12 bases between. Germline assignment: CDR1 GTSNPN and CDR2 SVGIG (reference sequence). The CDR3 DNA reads TGTGCCTGGAGCCCACCGGGACGCTATGGCTACACCTTC. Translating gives CAWSPPGRYGYTF.

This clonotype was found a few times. This chain's CDR3 is CSARYNYGYTF. CDR3 DNA: TGCAGTGCTAGATATAACTATGGCTACACCTTC. The chain carries TRBV20-1 and TRBJ1-2; no clear D gene. Germline V gives CDR1 DFQATT, CDR2 SNEGSKA (reference sequence). This CDR3 comprises 11 residues. V was trimmed by 2 bases and J by 1 base, leaving 2 bases between them.

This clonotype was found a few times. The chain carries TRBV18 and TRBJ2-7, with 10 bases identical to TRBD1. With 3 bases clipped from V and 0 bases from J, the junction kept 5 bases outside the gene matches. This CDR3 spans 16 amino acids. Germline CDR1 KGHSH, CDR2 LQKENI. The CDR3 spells CASSPSGQGVSYEQYF. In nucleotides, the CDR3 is TGTGCCAGCTCACCTTCCGGACAGGGGGTCTCCTACGAGCAGTACTTC.

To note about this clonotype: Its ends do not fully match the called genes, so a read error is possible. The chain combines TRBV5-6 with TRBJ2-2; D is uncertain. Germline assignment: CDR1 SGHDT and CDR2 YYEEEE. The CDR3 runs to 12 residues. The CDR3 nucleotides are TGTGCCGGCAGCTTAAGTGCCGGGGAGCTGTTTTTT. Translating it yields CAGSLSAGELFF.

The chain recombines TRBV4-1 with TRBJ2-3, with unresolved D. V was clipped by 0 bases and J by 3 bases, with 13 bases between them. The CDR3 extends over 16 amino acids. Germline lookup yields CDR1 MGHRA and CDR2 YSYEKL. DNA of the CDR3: TGCGCCAGCAGCCAAGATAGGGTTTTGTTGACAGATACGCAGTATTTT. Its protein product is CASSQDRVLLTDTQYF.

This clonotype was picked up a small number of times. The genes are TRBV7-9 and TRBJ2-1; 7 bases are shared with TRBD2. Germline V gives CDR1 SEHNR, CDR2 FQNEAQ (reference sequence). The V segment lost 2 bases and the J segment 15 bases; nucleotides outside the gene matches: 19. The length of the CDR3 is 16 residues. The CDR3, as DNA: TGTGCCAGCAGCTTACCGGTCTCGCGGGAGATGACTGGTCCGTTCTTC. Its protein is CASSLPVSREMTGPFF.

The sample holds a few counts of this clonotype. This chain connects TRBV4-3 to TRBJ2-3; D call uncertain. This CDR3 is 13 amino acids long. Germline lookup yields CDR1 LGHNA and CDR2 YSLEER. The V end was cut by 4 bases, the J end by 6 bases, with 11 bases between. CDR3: CASSPGQVDTQYF. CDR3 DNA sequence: TGCGCCAGCAGCCCAGGTCAGGTGGATACGCAGTATTTT.

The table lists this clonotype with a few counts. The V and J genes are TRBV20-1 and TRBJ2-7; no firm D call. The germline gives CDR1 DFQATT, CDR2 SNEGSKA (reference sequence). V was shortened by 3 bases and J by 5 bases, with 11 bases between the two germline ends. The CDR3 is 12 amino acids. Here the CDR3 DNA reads TGCAGTGCTAGGCCGCCAGGCCACGAGCAGTACTTC. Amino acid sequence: CSARPPGHEQYF.